Listed below are T cell receptor beta chains from one sample, sequenced in a study of blood T cell repertoires in COVID-19. Libraries were prepared by immunoSEQ multiplex PCR; TCRdb keeps only in-frame clonotypes and omits some of them. This table holds about 270,000 clones, roughly 88% found once. Source material: PBMCs or T cells enriched from blood (not recorded which). The receptors were sampled from a middle-aged woman with acute COVID-19. CDR3s include the opening cysteine and the closing phenylalanine or tryptophan. A D gene is named only where the DNA matches it firmly. The size of a clone is reported for some rows only, either as once, few or many, or as a class for expanded clones.

J: TRBJ2-1; V: TRBV3-1/TRBV3-2; size: few; D: NA; DNA: TGTGCCAGCAGCCAACGTAGTATGGATGAGCAGTTCTTC; CDR3: CASSQRSMDEQFF
J: TRBJ2-1; V: TRBV3-1/TRBV3-2; size: NA; D: TRBD2; DNA: TGTGCCAGCAGCCCCTCTTGGGGGACTAGCGGGAGGCCCTCCTACAATGAGCAGTTCTTC; CDR3: CASSPSWGTSGRPSYNEQFF
J: TRBJ1-3; V: TRBV4-1; size: NA; D: NA; DNA: TGCGCCAGCAGCCAAATCCAGAAAAGGAGTTTAGACTCTGGAAACACCATATATTTT; CDR3: CASSQIQKRSLDSGNTIYF
J: TRBJ1-1; V: TRBV3-1/TRBV3-2; size: NA; D: TRBD1; DNA: TGTGCCAGCAGCCAACCGGGACAGAAGGGGACTGAAGCTTTCTTT; CDR3: CASSQPGQKGTEAFF
J: TRBJ1-1; V: TRBV11-1; size: NA; D: NA; DNA: TGTGCCAGCAGCTTAGTGGGGGCAACTGAAGCTTTCTTT; CDR3: CASSLVGATEAFF
J: TRBJ2-7; V: TRBV19; size: NA; D: NA; DNA: TGTGCCAGTAGTATGCGGGGGACAACCTACGAGCAGTACTTC; CDR3: CASSMRGTTYEQYF
J: TRBJ2-1; V: TRBV28; size: once; D: TRBD2; DNA: TGTGCCAGCAGTGCCGGGACTAGCGACGTCAATGAGCAGTTCTTC; CDR3: CASSAGTSDVNEQFF
J: TRBJ1-5; V: TRBV25-1; size: NA; D: NA; DNA: TGTGCCAGCAGTGACAGTTTGAATCAGCCCCAGCATTTT; CDR3: CASSDSLNQPQHF
J: TRBJ2-5; V: TRBV28; size: few; D: NA; DNA: TGTGCCAGCAGTCTGTTACAGGTTAGGCTCTCGAAAGAGACCCAGTACTTC; CDR3: CASSLLQVRLSKETQYF
J: TRBJ1-2; V: TRBV27; size: NA; D: NA; DNA: TGTGCCAGCAGTTCAGGGGCCCTAGCTAACTATGGCTACACCTTC; CDR3: CASSSGALANYGYTF
J: TRBJ1-3; V: TRBV27; size: NA; D: NA; DNA: TGTGCCAGCAGAGCCTTACAGGCTACTGGAAACACCATATATTTT; CDR3: CASRALQATGNTIYF
J: TRBJ1-1; V: TRBV2; size: NA; D: NA; DNA: TGTGCCAGCAGATCCGGGACACAAGGAACTGAAGCTTTCTTT; CDR3: CASRSGTQGTEAFF
J: TRBJ2-1; V: TRBV11-2; size: NA; D: TRBD2; DNA: TGTGCCAGCAGCTTAGTGTCCCTAGCGGGAACCAATGAGCAGTTCTTC; CDR3: CASSLVSLAGTNEQFF
J: TRBJ1-2; V: TRBV19; size: NA; D: NA; DNA: TGTGCCAGTAGTATCTCGAATTACAGGGCTAACTATGGCTACACCTTC; CDR3: CASSISNYRANYGYTF
J: TRBJ1-2; V: TRBV12-3/TRBV12-4; size: NA; D: NA; DNA: TGTGCCAGCAGTTTAGGACAGAACTATGGCTACACCTTC; CDR3: CASSLGQNYGYTF
J: TRBJ2-1; V: TRBV30; size: NA; D: TRBD2; DNA: TGTGCCTTACGGGAGGGCCTCTGGAATGAGCAGTTCTTC; CDR3: CALREGLWNEQFF